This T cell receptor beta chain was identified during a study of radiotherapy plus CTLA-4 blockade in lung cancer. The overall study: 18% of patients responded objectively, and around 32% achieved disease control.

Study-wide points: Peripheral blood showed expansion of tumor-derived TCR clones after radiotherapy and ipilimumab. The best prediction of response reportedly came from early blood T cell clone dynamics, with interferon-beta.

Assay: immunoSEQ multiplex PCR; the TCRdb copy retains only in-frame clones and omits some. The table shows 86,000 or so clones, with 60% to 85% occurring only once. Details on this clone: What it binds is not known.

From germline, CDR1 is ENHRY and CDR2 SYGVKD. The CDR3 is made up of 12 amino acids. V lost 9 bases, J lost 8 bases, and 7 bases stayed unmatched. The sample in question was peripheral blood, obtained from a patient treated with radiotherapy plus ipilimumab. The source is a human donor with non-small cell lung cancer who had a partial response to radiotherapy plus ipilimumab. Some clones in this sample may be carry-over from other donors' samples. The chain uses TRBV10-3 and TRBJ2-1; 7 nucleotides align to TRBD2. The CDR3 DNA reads TGTGCCATAGCGGGGATACGTGATGAGCAGTTCTTC. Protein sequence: CAIAGIRDEQFF.